This passage covers 7 T cell receptor beta chains from one sample sequenced in a study of CD8+ T cells in alopecia areata. Extracted RNA was reverse transcribed, and the resulting cDNA served as sequencing template. This table comes from immunoSEQ multiplex PCR, and its TCRdb copy is limited to in-frame clones, with some not included. The sample holds roughly 200,000 clones, roughly two fifths seen once. As for treatment: oral pan-JAK inhibitor, 5-10 mg twice daily. The sequencing here drew on CD4+ T cells sorted from blood, taken around week 31, from a patient treated with tofacitinib. The receptors derive from a human donor with alopecia areata.

In this sample, this clone turned up a few times. The chain combines TRBV4-1 with TRBJ2-1; TRBD2 aligns across 12 bases. Per germline, CDR1 MGHRA and CDR2 YSYEKL. CDR3 length equals 16 residues. V was clipped by 4 bases and J by 4 bases; unmatched bases: 5. CDR3 in DNA: TGCGCCAGCAGCCCACTACTAGCGGGGGGATACAATGAGCAGTTCTTC. Encoded protein: CASSPLLAGGYNEQFF.

The CDR3 reads CASSHSASFNYGYTF. The CDR3 DNA reads TGTGCCAGCAGCCATTCGGCCTCGTTTAACTATGGCTACACCTTC. The V call is TRBV14, the J call TRBJ1-2; D ambiguous. The CDR3 loop spans 15 amino acids. CDR1 is SGHDN, CDR2 FVKESK, per germline. The V end was cut by 3 bases, the J end by 1 base, with 12 bases between.

This clone was seen a few times. J is TRBJ2-7 and V is TRBV18; unclear D gene. V was shortened by 0 bases and J by 9 bases, with 12 bases between the two germline ends. This CDR3 comprises 13 residues. Germline assignment: CDR1 KGHSH and CDR2 LQKENI. CDR3 sequence (DNA): TGTGCCAGCTCACCACCGTCCCTAGAGGTGCAGTACTTC. Amino acid sequence: CASSPPSLEVQYF.

The chain carries TRBV23-1 and TRBJ2-7; D perhaps matches TRBD1 (6 bases). TRBV23-1 is an ORF, with its function uncertain. V lost 0 bases and J lost 5, with 20 bases in between. The CDR3 covers 17 residues. CDR3 amino acids: CASSQSPFGQGFNEQYF. CDR3 sequence (DNA): TGCGCCAGCAGTCAATCGCCATTTGGTCAGGGGTTCAACGAGCAGTACTTC.

The chain links TRBV29-1 to TRBJ1-2, with D perhaps TRBD1 (6 bases). Trimming took 7 bases from V and 4 from J, leaving 13 bases between them. The CDR3 totals 12 residues. The germline V gene has CDR1 SQVTM and CDR2 ANQGSEA. DNA of the CDR3: TGCAGCGCTTCCGGGGGCGCCTATGGCTACACCTTC. Translated: CSASGGAYGYTF.

The chain employs TRBV30 and TRBJ2-7, with D perhaps matching TRBD1 or TRBD2 (5 bases each). Germline V gene data show CDR1 as GTSNPN and CDR2 as SVGIG (reference sequence). CDR3 length: 16 residues. Trimming shortened V by 2 bases and J by 1 base, and 18 bases separated the two germline ends. The DNA of the CDR3 is TGTGCCTGGAGTCCCCCGGGGCAGCCTAATTCCTACGAGCAGTACTTC. It codes for CAWSPPGQPNSYEQYF.

This chain joins TRBV9 and TRBJ2-1; 9 nucleotides align to TRBD2. This CDR3 has 15 residues. Germline assignment: CDR1 SGDLS and CDR2 YYNGEE. Trimming removed 2 bases from V and 4 bases from J; junction bases left unmatched: 4. The CDR3: CASSVGLANYNEQFF. Here the CDR3 DNA reads TGTGCCAGCAGCGTCGGACTAGCGAATTACAATGAGCAGTTCTTC.